This T cell receptor beta chain was profiled in a study of response to subunit inactivated influenza vaccine. The study's findings and limits: The authors suggested that few new T cells are recruited per seasonal influenza vaccination.

CDR3 length equals 13 residues. The V segment lost 5 bases and the J segment 2 bases; nucleotides outside the gene matches: 4. From germline, CDR1 is DFQATT and CDR2 SNEGSKA (reference sequence). TCRdb re-called the RT-PCR reads with MiXCR, one entry per CDR3 protein. Here the sample spans about 190,000 distinct CDR3 sequences, approximately 14% being singletons. A remark on this clonotype: The antigen is not known.

V and J are TRBV20-1 and TRBJ2-7, with 9 bases identical to TRBD2. The sequence derives from a man aged 50 to 60 who received an inactivated influenza vaccine. The sequencing used CD8+ T cells sorted from PBMCs, collected more than 4 days after vaccination. The CDR3 DNA is TGCAGTGCTCTGACTAGCGGACCCTACGAGCAGTACTTC. Its translation: CSALTSGPYEQYF.